This is a list of T cell receptor beta chains from one sample in a study of OX40 agonist ivuxolimab in advanced cancers. Libraries were prepared by immunoSEQ multiplex PCR; TCRdb keeps only in-frame clonotypes and omits some of them. The top ten hold 2.6% of the sample, which has 55,000 to 70,000 clones, about 82% seen once. This sample comprised CD4+ or CD8+ T cells sorted from blood, obtained in a trial of the OX40 agonist ivuxolimab. The receptors come from an adult with an advanced solid tumor such as melanoma, head and neck, liver or kidney cancer. The conserved cysteine and the conserved F or W are not part of the CDR3 here.

TRBV2,TRBJ2-3,ASSAGQSTDTQY
TRBV7-2,TRBJ2-1,ASSRSTGDNEQF
TRBV7-2,TRBJ2-5,ASSPQAFQETQY
TRBV30,TRBJ2-5,AWSVHLGGQETQY
TRBV5-6,TRBJ1-2,ASSLRGQGTYGYT
TRBV2,TRBJ1-1,ASSLQGSGGEAF
TRBV7-2,TRBJ1-1,ASSADRLNTEAF
TRBV27,TRBJ2-1,ASKRWGGDNEQF
TRBV28,TRBJ1-6,ASSLPRTNSPLH
TRBV5-1,TRBJ1-5,ASSLWGGDQPQH
TRBV5-8,TRBJ2-3,ASSLEYGGGALNTQY
TRBV13,TRBJ2-3,ASSKRSGGNTDTQY
TRBV7-2,TRBJ1-5,ASSPHSGTNQPQH
TRBV19,TRBJ1-5,ASGGRLNQPQH
TRBV10-3,TRBJ2-7,ATGTVNSYEQY
TRBV7-8,TRBJ1-4,ASSIGGLREKLF
TRBV7-3,TRBJ1-1,ASSQTRGRDRGRGDTEAF
TRBV9,TRBJ1-4,ASSARWGEKLF
TRBV18,TRBJ2-7,ASSPLPGTSSYEQY
TRBV7-6,TRBJ2-1,ASKAQAGGTNEQF
TRBV18,TRBJ1-3,ASSPASGNTIY
TRBV6-1,TRBJ1-2,ASSPETGDYGYT
TRBV11-3,TRBJ2-5,ASSLGLTGVDQETQY
TRBV7-8,TRBJ2-2,ASSLSLAGPTGELF
TRBV5-1,TRBJ2-7,ASSLGTPSYEQY
TRBV11-3,TRBJ2-5,ASSLGGAGGETQY
TRBV11-1,TRBJ2-1,ASSLGTTQNEQF
TRBV10-3,TRBJ2-1,AISFQGGNEQF
TRBV7-8,TRBJ1-3,ASSPRTGNTIY
TRBV6-6,TRBJ1-5,ASSFGQNQPQH
TRBV2,TRBJ1-1,ASRVGFALLAF
TRBV2,TRBJ1-2,ASSDPSRVHYGYT
TRBV7-2,TRBJ2-5,ASTYPVGSYPEPQY
TRBV29-1,TRBJ2-1,SVEGGYNEQF
TRBV6-1,TRBJ2-7,ASRNQGAFLNEQY
TRBV7-7,TRBJ1-1,ASSLAFRVNTEAF
TRBV11-3,TRBJ2-5,ASSPDGGVGETQY
TRBV10-3,TRBJ2-7,AISESMDTYEQY
TRBV28,TRBJ2-5,ASSTAPGLKETQY
TRBV5-1,TRBJ2-7,ASSPDRGDYEQY
TRBV5-8,TRBJ1-4,ASSPREGTGKLF
TRBV4-2,TRBJ1-1,ASSQTRGGGTEAF
TRBV7-2,TRBJ2-1,ASSPDRATYNEQF
TRBV6-4,TRBJ2-3,ASSDRGGRTDTQY
TRBV11-2,TRBJ2-7,ASSPGLIPWDEQY
TRBV4-2,TRBJ2-7,ASSQPGTGGYEQY
TRBV30,TRBJ2-1,AWRATVEF
TRBV7-9,TRBJ2-5,ASSPGQPRETQY
TRBV11-2,TRBJ1-2,ASSSSGPGYNYGYT
TRBV5-1,TRBJ1-2,ASSLGHAFDYGYT
TRBV18,TRBJ1-1,ASSPTEGTEAF
TRBV5-6,TRBJ2-7,ASSQYSYEQY
TRBV28,TRBJ2-7,ASSFGGNEQY
TRBV14,TRBJ2-7,ASSVNDRAEQY